The 9 T cell receptor beta chains below come from one sample, sequenced in a study of control samples from healthy donors and cancer patients. The data were produced by immunoSEQ multiplex PCR, yet TCRdb's version contains in-frame clones alone and is incomplete. The sample records 250,000 to 300,000 clones, over 70% being singletons. Source material: PBMCs. These receptors were obtained from a woman aged 55-70 years with lung cancer.

This chain connects TRBV5-8 to TRBJ1-4; no firm D call. Germline V lookup: CDR1 SGHTS, CDR2 YDEGEE. Trimming removed 4 bases at V and 0 bases at J, with 7 bases between. CDR3 length: 14 residues. Here the CDR3 reads CASSRVTTNEKLFF. CDR3 bases: TGTGCCAGCAGCCGGGTTACAACTAATGAAAAACTGTTTTTT.

This chain joins TRBV10-3 and TRBJ2-1; perhaps TRBD1 as D (6 bases). The CDR3 extends over 13 amino acids. Germline V gives CDR1 ENHRY, CDR2 SYGVKD. Trimming took 7 bases from V and 5 from J, leaving 12 bases between them. The CDR3 is CAITQDRNNEQFF. As DNA, the CDR3 is TGTGCCATCACCCAAGACAGGAACAATGAGCAGTTCTTC.

J is TRBJ2-5 and V is TRBV5-4; 7 bases match TRBD1. The junction had 5 bases not matched to a gene; V was cut back by 4 bases and J by 2 bases. Per germline, CDR1 SGHNT and CDR2 YYREEE (reference sequence). The CDR3 spans 14 residues. DNA of the CDR3: TGTGCCAGCAGCCCTGGGACAGCACAAGAGACCCAGTACTTC. Protein: CASSPGTAQETQYF.

A single count supports this clone. This chain connects TRBV28 to TRBJ1-6; D uncertain. The germline gives CDR1 MDHEN, CDR2 SYDVKM. V was cut by 5 bases and J by 10 bases, with 15 bases left in between. This CDR3 is built from 14 residues. The CDR3 spells CASSGLTTVSPLHF. As DNA, the CDR3 is TGTGCCAGCAGTGGGCTAACAACGGTGTCACCCCTCCACTTT.

The V gene is TRBV9, the J gene TRBJ2-7, with 10 bases that match TRBD1. The CDR3 has 15 residues. V gave up 2 bases and J gave up 4 bases; unmatched junction bases: 6. Germline V lookup: CDR1 SGDLS, CDR2 YYNGEE. CDR3 sequence reads: CASSVGDRGTYEQYF. The CDR3 nucleotides are TGTGCCAGCAGCGTTGGGGACAGGGGAACTTACGAGCAGTACTTC.

The rearrangement joins TRBV28 to TRBJ2-7; no firm D call. V gave up 6 bases and J gave up 2 bases, with 8 bases separating them. Per germline, CDR1 MDHEN and CDR2 SYDVKM. CDR3 size: 12 residues. CDR3 nucleotides: TGTGCCAGCAGCGCCACCACCTACGAGCAGTACTTC. Its translation is CASSATTYEQYF.

The chain recombines TRBV30 with TRBJ1-3; the match to TRBD1 covers 7 bases. Germline lookup yields CDR1 GTSNPN and CDR2 SVGIG (reference sequence). The J segment lost 3 bases and the V segment lost 0 bases, leaving 2 bases of the junction unmatched. This CDR3 has 14 residues. The CDR3 DNA is TGTGCCTGGAGTGTACACAGGGGTGGAAACACCATATATTTT. Translated, it gives CAWSVHRGGNTIYF.

The V and J genes are TRBV28 and TRBJ2-3, with D unresolved. V was cut by 6 bases and J by 0 bases, with 4 bases left in between. Germline-derived CDR1 and CDR2 are MDHEN and SYDVKM. The CDR3 is made up of 12 amino acids. In DNA form, the CDR3 reads TGTGCCAGCAGGGTCAGCACAGATACGCAGTATTTT. As protein: CASRVSTDTQYF.

The chain employs TRBV6-6 and TRBJ2-7; perhaps TRBD2 as D (5 bases). The CDR3 sequence is 15 residues long. Deletions cut 2 bases from V and 0 bases from J, with 11 bases between. Germline CDR1 reads MNHNY; CDR2 reads SVGAGI (reference sequence). The CDR3 sequence is CASSYEDSDSYEQYF. The CDR3 DNA follows: TGTGCCAGCAGTTACGAGGACTCCGACTCCTACGAGCAGTACTTC.